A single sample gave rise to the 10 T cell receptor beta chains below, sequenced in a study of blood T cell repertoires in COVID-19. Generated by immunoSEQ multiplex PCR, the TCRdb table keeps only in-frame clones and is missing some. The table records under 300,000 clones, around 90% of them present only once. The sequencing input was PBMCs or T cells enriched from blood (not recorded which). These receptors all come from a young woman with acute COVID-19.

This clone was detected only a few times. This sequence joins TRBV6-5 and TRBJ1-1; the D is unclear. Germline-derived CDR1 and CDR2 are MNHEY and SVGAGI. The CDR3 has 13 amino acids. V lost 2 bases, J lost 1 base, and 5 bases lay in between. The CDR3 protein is CASSYAGNTEAFF. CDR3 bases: TGTGCCAGCAGTTACGCAGGGAACACTGAAGCTTTCTTT.

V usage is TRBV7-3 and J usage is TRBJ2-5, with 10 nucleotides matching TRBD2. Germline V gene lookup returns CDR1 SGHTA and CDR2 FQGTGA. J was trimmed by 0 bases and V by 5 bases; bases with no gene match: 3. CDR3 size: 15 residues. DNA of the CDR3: TGTGCCAGCAGCCAACTAGCGGGGCACCAAGAGACCCAGTACTTC. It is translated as CASSQLAGHQETQYF.

CDR3 DNA: TGTGCCAGTAGGGCACAGAACTATGGCTACACCTTC. This gives the protein CASRAQNYGYTF. This chain joins TRBV19 and TRBJ1-2; D gene uncertain. The germline CDR1 and CDR2 sequences are LNHDA and SQIVND (reference sequence). CDR3 length equals 12 residues. Between the trimmed V and J ends, which lost 6 bases and 2 bases, there was a span of 7 bases. Based on the CDR3 plus reference TRBV19 and TRBJ1-2, the full variable domain is DGGITQSPKYLFRKEGQNVTLSCEQNLNHDAMYWYRQDPGQGLRLIYYSQIVNDFQKGDIAEGYSVSREKKESFPLTVTSAQKNPTAFYLCASRAQNYGYTFGSGTRLTVV.

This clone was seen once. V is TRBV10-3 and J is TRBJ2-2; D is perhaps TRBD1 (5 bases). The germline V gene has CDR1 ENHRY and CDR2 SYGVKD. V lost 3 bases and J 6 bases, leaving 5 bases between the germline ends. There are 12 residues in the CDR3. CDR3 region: CAISDRAGELFF. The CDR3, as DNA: TGTGCCATCAGTGACAGGGCCGGGGAGCTGTTTTTT.

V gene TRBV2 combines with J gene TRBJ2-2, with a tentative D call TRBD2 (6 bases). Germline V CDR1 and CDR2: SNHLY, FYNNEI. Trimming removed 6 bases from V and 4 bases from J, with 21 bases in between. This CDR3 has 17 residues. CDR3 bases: TGTGCCAGCAGCCTCTTACGGGGGACCGGCATCACCGGGGAGCTGTTTTTT. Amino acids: CASSLLRGTGITGELFF.

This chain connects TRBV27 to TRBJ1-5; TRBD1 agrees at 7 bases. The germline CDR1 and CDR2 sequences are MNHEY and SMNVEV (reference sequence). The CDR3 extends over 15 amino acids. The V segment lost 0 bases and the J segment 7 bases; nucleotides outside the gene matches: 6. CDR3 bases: TGTGCCAGCAGTTTATCCACAGGGGTCGGGCAGCCCCAGCATTTT. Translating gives CASSLSTGVGQPQHF.

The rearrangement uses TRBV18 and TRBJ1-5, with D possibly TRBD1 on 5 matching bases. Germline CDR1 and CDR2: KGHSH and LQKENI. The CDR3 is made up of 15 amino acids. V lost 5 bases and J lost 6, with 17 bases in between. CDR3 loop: CASSNLGGTAQPQHF. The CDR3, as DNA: TGTGCCAGCTCAAACTTAGGCGGGACGGCTCAGCCCCAGCATTTT.

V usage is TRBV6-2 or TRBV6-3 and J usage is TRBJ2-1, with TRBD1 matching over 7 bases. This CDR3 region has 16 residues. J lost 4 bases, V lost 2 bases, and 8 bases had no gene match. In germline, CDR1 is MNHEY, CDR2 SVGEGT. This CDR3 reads CASSYVGTVRYNEQFF. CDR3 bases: TGTGCCAGCAGTTACGTAGGGACAGTGCGGTACAATGAGCAGTTCTTC.

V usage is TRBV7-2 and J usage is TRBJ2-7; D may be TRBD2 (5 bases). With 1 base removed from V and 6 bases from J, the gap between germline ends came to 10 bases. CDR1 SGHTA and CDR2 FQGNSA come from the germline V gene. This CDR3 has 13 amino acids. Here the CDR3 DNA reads TGTGCCAGCAGCTTAGGCGGACTTAGCGAGCAGTACTTC. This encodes CASSLGGLSEQYF.

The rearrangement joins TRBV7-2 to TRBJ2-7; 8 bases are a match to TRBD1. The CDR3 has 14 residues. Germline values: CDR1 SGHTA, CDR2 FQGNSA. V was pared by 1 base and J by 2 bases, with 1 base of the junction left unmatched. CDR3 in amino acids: CASSLEDRAYEQYF. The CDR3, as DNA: TGTGCCAGCAGCTTAGAGGACAGGGCCTACGAGCAGTACTTC.